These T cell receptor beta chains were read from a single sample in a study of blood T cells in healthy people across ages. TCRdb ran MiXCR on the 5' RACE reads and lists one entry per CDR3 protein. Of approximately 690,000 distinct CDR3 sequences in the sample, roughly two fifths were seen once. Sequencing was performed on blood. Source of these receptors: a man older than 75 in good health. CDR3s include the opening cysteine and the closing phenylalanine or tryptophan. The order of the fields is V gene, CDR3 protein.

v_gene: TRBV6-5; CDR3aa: CASSVDTLYTEAFF
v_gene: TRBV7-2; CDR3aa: CASSAQRLADIDTQYF
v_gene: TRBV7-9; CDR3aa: CASSLWTSGSGEQYF
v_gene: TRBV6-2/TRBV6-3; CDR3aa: CASSYLLGDQPQHF
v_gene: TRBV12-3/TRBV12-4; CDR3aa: CASTHGILGAFF
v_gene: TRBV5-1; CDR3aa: CASSAGQHTGELFF
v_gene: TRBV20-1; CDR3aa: CSARPQGRNRALKNIQYF
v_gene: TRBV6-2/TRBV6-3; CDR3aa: CASRSGKDTQYF
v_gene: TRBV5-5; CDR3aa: CASSSLGGGLLETQYF
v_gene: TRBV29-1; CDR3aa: CSVEDYRSSYNEQFF
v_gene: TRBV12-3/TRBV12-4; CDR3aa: CASSLALGGGTDTQYF
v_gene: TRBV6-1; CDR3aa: CASSTRTYYLDNEQFF
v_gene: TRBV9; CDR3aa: CASSVRLAGGYRDEQFF
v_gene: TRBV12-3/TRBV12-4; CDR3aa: CASSSGYGYTF
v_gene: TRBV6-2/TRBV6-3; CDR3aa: CAGSTTLGAHRDIQYF
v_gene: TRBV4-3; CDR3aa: CASSRLAGGRGSRDTQYF